These 25 T cell receptor beta chains share one sample of origin, sequenced in a study of cytomegalovirus exposure and HLA in healthy donors. The PCR used 60 Vbeta and 13 Jbeta primers. Generated by immunoSEQ multiplex PCR, the TCRdb table keeps only in-frame clones and is missing some. The sample records approximately 120,000 clones, 60% to 80% being singletons. The sequenced sample consisted of PBMCs. These TCRs come from a woman aged 45-60 years in good health and CMV-seronegative.

V and J are TRBV6-1 and TRBJ1-4, with a possible D match to TRBD1 (6 bases). Germline V gene sequence: CDR1 MNHNS, CDR2 SASEGT. This CDR3 contains 13 residues. Trimming stripped 8 bases from V and 8 bases from J, with 15 bases between. DNA of the CDR3: TGTGCCAGCTATAAGGGGGGGAGAGAAAAACTGTTTTTT. Its protein is CASYKGGREKLFF.

The chain has TRBV6-5 and TRBJ2-7; TRBD2 might be the D (6 bases). The V gene lost 2 bases and the J gene lost 3 bases, with 11 bases spanning the gap. Germline V gene sequence: CDR1 MNHEY, CDR2 SVGAGI. The CDR3 covers 14 residues. The DNA of the CDR3 is TGTGCCAGCAGTTACGCGGAGGGACTCTACGAGCAGTACTTC. Residues: CASSYAEGLYEQYF.

As for this clone: One end of the junction does not line up with germline, which may come from a read error. The CDR3 DNA is TGTGCTAGCAGCTTAGTCCCCAACGGGGTCCGATCCGAAGAGACCCAGTACTTC. Encoded protein: CASSLVPNGVRSEETQYF. The V gene is TRBV7-7, the J gene TRBJ2-5; tentatively, D is TRBD2 (5 bases). The CDR3 runs to 18 residues. Germline V gives CDR1 SSHAT, CDR2 FNYEAQ (reference sequence).

The chain is built from TRBV27 and TRBJ2-3; 7 bases line up with TRBD2. CDR3 length equals 18 residues. CDR1 and CDR2 (germline): MNHEY, SMNVEV (reference sequence). Trimming cost V 8 bases and J 0 bases; bases outside gene matches: 17. In nucleotides, the CDR3 is TGTGCCAGCGAAAAAATGAGCGGGATTATTGGCAGCACAGATACGCAGTATTTT. This encodes CASEKMSGIIGSTDTQYF.

The J gene is TRBJ2-2, the V gene TRBV13, with 8 bases matching TRBD1. Germline V gives CDR1 PRHDT, CDR2 FYEKMQ (reference sequence). The CDR3 is 16 amino acids. Germline trimming cut 4 bases from V and 5 bases from J; bases unmatched to any gene: 9. The CDR3 nucleotides are TGTGCCAGCAGCTCGCGAACAGGGGGTCGGACCGGGGAGCTGTTTTTT. Translating gives CASSSRTGGRTGELFF.

This chain uses TRBV30 with TRBJ2-1, with 7 bases aligning to TRBD2. The CDR3 contains 12 residues. Germline-derived CDR1 and CDR2 are GTSNPN and SVGIG (reference sequence). Trimming at V came to 0 bases and at J to 15 bases, leaving 8 bases not matched to a gene. DNA for the CDR3: TGTGCCTGGAGTGTACAAGCGGGATTTTTGTTCTTC. Translated: CAWSVQAGFLFF. The full variable domain, its missing parts supplied by reference TRBV30 and TRBJ2-1, is SQTIHQWPATLVQPVGSPLSLECTVEGTSNPNLYWYRQAAGRGLQLLFYSVGIGQISSEVPQNLSASRPQDRQFILSSKKLLLSDSGFYLCAWSVQAGFLFFGPGTRLTVL.

The chain is built from TRBV5-4 and TRBJ2-3; a possible D gene is TRBD2 (6 bases). Deletions cut 0 bases from V and 1 base from J, with 9 bases between. Per germline, CDR1 SGHNT and CDR2 YYREEE (reference sequence). The CDR3 length is 15 residues. The CDR3 is CASSLDGGGTDTQYF. CDR3 coding DNA: TGTGCCAGCAGCTTGGATGGAGGGGGCACAGATACGCAGTATTTT.

The chain has TRBV5-1 and TRBJ1-1; D unclear. CDR1 and CDR2 from the germline V gene are SGHRS and YFSETQ. The CDR3 is 16 residues long. The V end lost 1 base, the J end lost 0 bases, and 13 bases lay between the germline ends. The CDR3 bases are TGCGCCAGCAGCTTGATGCAGACTTTCATGAACACTGAAGCTTTCTTT. Encoded protein: CASSLMQTFMNTEAFF. Full variable domain (remainder filled in from reference TRBV5-1 and TRBJ1-1): KAGVTQTPRYLIKTRGQQVTLSCSPISGHRSVSWYQQTPGQGLQFLFEYFSETQRNKGNFPGRFSGRQFSNSRSEMNVSTLELGDSALYLCASSLMQTFMNTEAFFGQGTRLTVV.

CDR3 amino acids: CASSFGQGFYEQYF. DNA of the CDR3: TGTGCCAGCAGTTTCGGGCAGGGTTTCTACGAGCAGTACTTC. The chain employs TRBV27 and TRBJ2-7; possible D gene TRBD1, 5 bases. CDR3 length equals 14 residues. CDR1 is MNHEY and CDR2 is SMNVEV in the germline V gene (reference sequence). V was clipped by 3 bases and J by 3 bases, with 12 bases between them.

V usage is TRBV11-2 and J usage is TRBJ2-3; 10 bases are shared with TRBD1. The V segment lost 6 bases and the J segment 1 base; nucleotides outside the gene matches: 7. Looked up from germline, CDR1 is SGHAT and CDR2 is FQNNGV. CDR3 length: 16 residues. The CDR3 sequence: CASSLTGTGGTDTQYF. The CDR3, as DNA: TGTGCCAGCAGTTTAACCGGGACAGGGGGCACAGATACGCAGTATTTT.

The chain recombines TRBV27 with TRBJ2-7; a possible D gene is TRBD2 (6 bases). V lost 4 bases and J lost 3, with 10 bases in between. Germline V lookup: CDR1 MNHEY, CDR2 SMNVEV (reference sequence). The CDR3 totals 13 residues. In nucleotides, the CDR3 is TGTGCCAGCAGTTGGGGACTTTTCTACGAGCAGTACTTC. Amino acids: CASSWGLFYEQYF.

This chain joins TRBV10-3 and TRBJ2-6; 7 bases fit TRBD2. Per the germline V gene, CDR1 is ENHRY and CDR2 is SYGVKD. After removal of 6 bases from V and 1 base from J, the junction contained 12 bases not matched to a gene. The CDR3 has 18 residues. Here the CDR3 DNA reads TGTGCCATCAGGATAGCGGGTGAAGCATTTTCTGGGGCCAACGTCCTGACTTTC. It encodes CAIRIAGEAFSGANVLTF.

CDR3 nucleotide sequence: TGTGCCAGCAGTTACTCGAGCGTCGGAGAAGCTTTCTTT. This encodes CASSYSSVGEAFF. The chain uses TRBV6-5 and TRBJ1-1, with D uncertain. Between the trimmed V and J ends, which lost 0 bases and 8 bases, there was a span of 10 bases. The CDR3 consists of 13 residues. Germline V gene lookup returns CDR1 MNHEY and CDR2 SVGAGI.

J is TRBJ2-1 and V is TRBV28, with D perhaps TRBD2 (6 bases). V shed 8 bases and J shed 1 base, with 15 bases lying between them. Germline CDR1 reads MDHEN; CDR2 reads SYDVKM. This CDR3 has 15 amino acids. The CDR3 here is CASYSGWGSYNEQFF. Written as DNA, the CDR3 is TGTGCCAGCTATAGCGGCTGGGGGTCCTACAATGAGCAGTTCTTC.

Comments on this clone: An end of the junction differs from the germline gene, which may be a read error. The V and J genes are TRBV7-9 and TRBJ1-4, with unresolved D. Germline CDR1 and CDR2: SEHNR and FQNEAQ (reference sequence). The CDR3 has 12 amino acids. DNA for the CDR3: TGTTCCAGCAGTTTCGACACTGAAAAACTGTTTTTT. Its translation is CSSSFDTEKLFF. The whole variable domain, remainder taken from reference TRBV7-9 and TRBJ1-4, is DTGVSQNPRHKITKRGQNVTFRCDPISEHNRLYWYRQTLGQGPEFLTYFQNEAQLEKSRLLSDRFSAERPKGSFSTLEIQRTEQGDSAMYLCSSSFDTEKLFFGSGTQLSVL.

The chain couples TRBV27 to TRBJ2-7, with no clear D. The V and J ends lost 2 bases and 5 bases respectively, with 10 bases between them. Germline assignment: CDR1 MNHEY and CDR2 SMNVEV (reference sequence). The CDR3 has 13 residues. The CDR3 here is CASSLVAKDEQYF. As DNA, the CDR3 is TGTGCCAGCAGTTTAGTGGCCAAAGACGAGCAGTACTTC.

The chain carries TRBV2 and TRBJ2-2; 9 nucleotides align to TRBD2. The junction had 5 bases not matched to a gene; V was cut back by 8 bases and J by 4 bases. This CDR3 spans 14 amino acids. CDR1 SNHLY and CDR2 FYNNEI come from the germline V gene. DNA of the CDR3: TGTGCCAGCGAGCGGGAGGACGGCACCGGGGAGCTGTTTTTT. This translates into CASEREDGTGELFF.

The chain has TRBV6-4 and TRBJ1-2; TRBD1 matches at 11 bases. The CDR3 has 13 residues. The trim removed 6 bases at V and 7 bases at J, leaving 4 bases unmatched. Per the germline V gene, CDR1 is MRHNA and CDR2 is SNTAGT. The CDR3 DNA reads TGTGCCAGCAGCCCCGGGACAGGGGGTGGCTACACCTTC. Its protein product is CASSPGTGGGYTF.

V usage is TRBV7-2 and J usage is TRBJ2-1, with D possibly matching TRBD2 (5 bases). This CDR3 contains 11 residues. V was shortened by 8 bases and J by 10 bases, with 12 bases between the two germline ends. CDR1 and CDR2 from the germline V gene are SGHTA and FQGNSA. In DNA form, the CDR3 reads TGTGCCAGCCAGACTTGGGAGGAGCAGTTCTTC. This encodes CASQTWEEQFF.

Worth noting for this clone: Relative to the germline gene, one junction end is altered; a read error may explain this. This chain joins TRBV7-9 and TRBJ2-3; possibly TRBD1 for D (7 bases). Germline V gene data show CDR1 as SEHNR and CDR2 as FQNEAQ (reference sequence). This CDR3 has 15 residues. CDR3 in amino acids: CSSSREEGAADTQYF. DNA for the CDR3: TGTTCCAGCAGCAGAGAGGAGGGGGCGGCCGATACGCAGTATTTT. The entire variable domain, with the rest obtained from reference TRBV7-9 and TRBJ2-3, is as follows: DTGVSQNPRHKITKRGQNVTFRCDPISEHNRLYWYRQTLGQGPEFLTYFQNEAQLEKSRLLSDRFSAERPKGSFSTLEIQRTEQGDSAMYLCSSSREEGAADTQYFGPGTRLTVL.

The chain links TRBV7-3 to TRBJ2-1; TRBD1 aligns across 8 bases. The CDR3 runs 20 residues. Per germline, CDR1 SGHTA and CDR2 FQGTGA. J gave up 5 bases and V 2 bases, and 20 bases lay outside the gene matches. The CDR3 DNA sequence: TGTGCCAGCAGCTTAGGATTCGCTAGCGCCCTACAGGGGGGAAACAATGAGCAGTTCTTC. Amino acid sequence: CASSLGFASALQGGNNEQFF.

The chain has TRBV19 and TRBJ1-2; 11 bases line up with TRBD1. CDR1 and CDR2 (germline): LNHDA, SQIVND (reference sequence). The CDR3 totals 14 residues. J gave up 8 bases and V 5 bases, and 7 bases lay outside the gene matches. The CDR3: CASSSDRGRWGYTF. The CDR3 bases are TGTGCCAGTAGTTCGGACAGGGGGCGATGGGGCTACACCTTC.

This rearrangement joins TRBV12-5 to TRBJ2-2, with 7 bases identical to TRBD2. This CDR3 is built from 14 residues. V shed 3 bases, J shed 4 bases, and the junction held 2 bases outside the gene matches. Looked up from germline, CDR1 is LGHNT and CDR2 is FRNRAP. CDR3 protein: CASGFSGVTGELFF. The CDR3 DNA sequence: TGTGCTAGTGGTTTCAGCGGGGTCACCGGGGAGCTGTTTTTT.

J is TRBJ2-7 and V is TRBV4-3; the match to TRBD2 covers 9 bases. The length of the CDR3 is 16 residues. Germline V gene data show CDR1 as LGHNA and CDR2 as YSLEER. J was trimmed by 5 bases and V by 0 bases; bases with no gene match: 8. DNA of the CDR3: TGCGCCAGCAGCCAAGAGGGCGGCGGGAGGGCCGACGAGCAGTACTTC. This encodes CASSQEGGGRADEQYF.

The CDR3 DNA reads as TGTGCCAGCAGTTACTCGATTAGCTCCTATAATTCACCCCTCCACTTT. The encoded protein is CASSYSISSYNSPLHF. The V and J genes are TRBV6-5 and TRBJ1-6; the D is unclear. This CDR3 has 16 residues. The germline V gene encodes CDR1 MNHEY and CDR2 SVGAGI. The V end was cut by 0 bases, the J end by 0 bases, with 6 bases between.